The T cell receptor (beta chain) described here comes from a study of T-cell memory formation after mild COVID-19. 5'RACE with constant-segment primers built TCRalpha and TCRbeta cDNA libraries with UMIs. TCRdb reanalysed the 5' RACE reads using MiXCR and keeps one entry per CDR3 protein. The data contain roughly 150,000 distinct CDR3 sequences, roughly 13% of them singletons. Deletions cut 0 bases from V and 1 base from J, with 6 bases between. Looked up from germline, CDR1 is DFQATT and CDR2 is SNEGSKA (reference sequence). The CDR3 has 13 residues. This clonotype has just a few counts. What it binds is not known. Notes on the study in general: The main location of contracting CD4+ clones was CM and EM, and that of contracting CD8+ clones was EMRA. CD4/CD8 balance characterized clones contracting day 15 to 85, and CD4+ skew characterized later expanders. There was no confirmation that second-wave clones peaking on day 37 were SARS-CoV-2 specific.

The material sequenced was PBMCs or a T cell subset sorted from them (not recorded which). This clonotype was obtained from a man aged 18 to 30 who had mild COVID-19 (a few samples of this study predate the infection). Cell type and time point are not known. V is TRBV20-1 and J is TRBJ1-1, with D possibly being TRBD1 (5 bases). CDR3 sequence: CSARDTGNTEAFF. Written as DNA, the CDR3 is TGCAGTGCTAGAGATACAGGGAACACTGAAGCTTTCTTT.